Listed below are T cell receptor beta chains from one sample, sequenced in a study of shared T cell receptors in the human thymus. TCRdb keeps only in-frame clones here, not all; method: immunoSEQ multiplex PCR. Of 500,000 to 750,000 clones listed, 70% to 90% are singletons. The same sample was also studied in work on human thymus T cells.

The sample taken for sequencing was thymocytes. These receptors originate from a boy under three years old with a congenital heart defect. The CDR3 runs from the conserved cysteine through the conserved F or W. The order of the fields is D gene, clone size, J gene, V gene, CDR3 protein, CDR3 DNA. D genes are given only for firm matches. Clone size is given for some rows only: seen once, a few or many times, or a class if the clone is expanded.

D: TRBD2; size: NA; J: TRBJ2-3; V: TRBV6-4; CDR3: CASATSGGTDTQYF; DNA: TGTGCCAGCGCCACTAGCGGGGGCACAGATACGCAGTATTTT
D: NA; size: NA; J: TRBJ1-3; V: TRBV29-1; CDR3: CSVGSQASGNTIYF; DNA: TGCAGCGTTGGTTCCCAAGCCTCTGGAAACACCATATATTTT
D: TRBD2; size: NA; J: TRBJ2-7; V: TRBV7-6; CDR3: CASSSSGRVYEQYF; DNA: TGTGCCAGCAGTTCTAGCGGGAGGGTCTACGAGCAGTACTTC
D: TRBD2; size: NA; J: TRBJ2-1; V: TRBV6-5; CDR3: CASTSGIPYNEQFF; DNA: TGTGCCAGCACTAGCGGGATTCCCTACAATGAGCAGTTCTTC
D: TRBD1; size: few; J: TRBJ2-2; V: TRBV28; CDR3: CASREPGQGKPGELFF; DNA: TGTGCCAGCAGGGAACCGGGACAGGGTAAACCCGGGGAGCTGTTTTTT
D: TRBD1; size: once; J: TRBJ2-7; V: TRBV11-2; CDR3: CASSLSRDRDSYYEQYF; DNA: TGTGCCAGCAGCTTATCAAGAGACCGGGACAGCTACTACGAGCAGTACTTC
D: TRBD1; size: NA; J: TRBJ2-3; V: TRBV15; CDR3: CATSRATDRGSPDTQYF; DNA: TGTGCCACCAGCAGAGCCACCGACAGGGGGAGTCCAGATACGCAGTATTTT
D: TRBD2; size: once; J: TRBJ2-1; V: TRBV5-4; CDR3: CASRPAGGSVNEQFF; DNA: TGTGCCAGCAGGCCTGCAGGCGGGAGTGTGAATGAGCAGTTCTTC
D: TRBD2; size: NA; J: TRBJ2-1; V: TRBV11-2; CDR3: CASSPQLRLAGSYNEQFF; DNA: TGTGCCAGCAGCCCTCAGCTCCGACTAGCGGGTTCCTACAATGAGCAGTTCTTC
D: NA; size: NA; J: TRBJ1-1; V: TRBV28; CDR3: CASRLRGPNTEAFF; DNA: TGTGCCAGCAGACTAAGGGGTCCAAACACTGAAGCTTTCTTT
D: TRBD1; size: NA; J: TRBJ2-7; V: TRBV2; CDR3: CASSVSGTGVYEQYF; DNA: TGTGCCAGCAGTGTGAGTGGGACAGGGGTCTACGAGCAGTACTTC
D: TRBD2; size: NA; J: TRBJ2-1; V: TRBV7-8; CDR3: CASSLGSGSSYNEQFF; DNA: TGTGCCAGCAGCTTAGGGAGCGGGAGCTCCTACAATGAGCAGTTCTTC
D: NA; size: NA; J: TRBJ2-7; V: TRBV29-1; CDR3: CSVEDVGGGKEQYF; DNA: TGCAGCGTTGAAGATGTCGGCGGTGGTAAAGAGCAGTACTTC
D: TRBD1; size: NA; J: TRBJ1-5; V: TRBV19; CDR3: CASSLGTRRQGAFRMSQPQHF; DNA: TGTGCCAGTAGCCTGGGGACCCGGAGACAGGGGGCATTCCGCATGAGTCAGCCCCAGCATTTT
D: TRBD2; size: NA; J: TRBJ2-2; V: TRBV27; CDR3: CASSSPAGGPSGELFF; DNA: TGTGCCAGCAGTTCTCCAGCGGGAGGGCCTAGCGGGGAGCTGTTTTTT
D: TRBD2; size: NA; J: TRBJ2-7; V: TRBV11-3; CDR3: CASRRGSSYEQYF; DNA: TGTGCCAGCAGACGCGGGAGCAGTTACGAGCAGTACTTC
D: NA; size: NA; J: TRBJ1-2; V: TRBV2; CDR3: CASSGPYRDNYGYTF; DNA: TGTGCCAGCTCAGGGCCCTACAGGGATAACTATGGCTACACCTTC
D: NA; size: NA; J: TRBJ2-5; V: TRBV2; CDR3: CASEKTQYF; DNA: TGTGCCAGCGAGAAGACCCAGTACTTC
D: NA; size: NA; J: TRBJ2-1; V: TRBV7-3; CDR3: CASSLNRYPEQFF; DNA: TGTGCCAGCAGCTTAAATCGCTATCCTGAGCAGTTCTTC
D: TRBD2; size: NA; J: TRBJ2-1; V: TRBV4-1; CDR3: CASSQGLAGGSSYNEQFF; DNA: TGCGCCAGCAGCCAAGGGCTAGCGGGAGGGAGCTCCTACAATGAGCAGTTCTTC
D: NA; size: NA; J: TRBJ1-4; V: TRBV2; CDR3: CASSGLFPNEKLFF; DNA: TGTGCCAGCAGTGGACTTTTTCCTAATGAAAAACTGTTTTTT
D: TRBD1; size: NA; J: TRBJ2-3; V: TRBV27; CDR3: CASGQGGTDTQYF; DNA: TGTGCCAGCGGACAGGGAGGCACAGATACGCAGTATTTT
D: NA; size: NA; J: TRBJ2-7; V: TRBV10-2; CDR3: CASSESRLPSSYEQYF; DNA: TGCGCCAGCAGTGAGTCCAGGCTCCCGAGCTCCTACGAGCAGTACTTC
D: NA; size: once; J: TRBJ2-4; V: TRBV7-9; CDR3: CASSLVSSGLAKNIQYF; DNA: TGTGCCAGCAGCTTAGTTTCCAGCGGGCTAGCCAAAAACATTCAGTACTTC
D: NA; size: NA; J: TRBJ2-5; V: TRBV27; CDR3: CASSLGGRETQYF; DNA: TGTGCCAGCAGTTTGGGGGGTCGGGAGACCCAGTACTTC
D: NA; size: NA; J: TRBJ2-7; V: TRBV6-5; CDR3: CASSRPGAHEQYF; DNA: TGTGCCAGCAGTCGCCCTGGGGCCCACGAGCAGTACTTC
D: NA; size: NA; J: TRBJ1-1; V: TRBV12-5; CDR3: CASGLVRGSTQAFF; DNA: TGTGCTAGTGGTTTGGTACGAGGAAGTACACAAGCTTTCTTT
D: TRBD1; size: NA; J: TRBJ1-2; V: TRBV6-1; CDR3: CARSERTGNNYGYTF; DNA: TGTGCCAGAAGCGAAAGGACAGGGAACAACTATGGCTACACCTTC